A selection of T cell receptor beta chains follows, all from one sample in a study of beta chain features in type 1 diabetes. TCRdb's copy holds only in-frame clones and misses some; the assay was immunoSEQ multiplex PCR. This table holds 680,000 or so clones, under 15% found once. Sequencing input: naive CD4+ T cells from blood. These receptors were obtained from a man aged 18 to 29 with type 1 diabetes. CDR3s include the opening cysteine and the closing phenylalanine or tryptophan. A D gene is named only where the DNA matches it firmly. Clone size is stated in some rows and not others, as once, few, many or a class when expanded.

v_call	clone_size	d_call	cdr3_aa
TRBV6-5	few	-	CATKGGADTQYF
TRBV27	few	TRBD1	CASTNRGPGGTGELFF
TRBV10-3	-	-	CAISESSGSGFEQFF
TRBV28	-	TRBD1	CASNGQGVYNEQFF
TRBV29-1	-	-	CSGGAGDYGYTF
TRBV5-1	few	-	CASSLGPANTGELFF
TRBV18	few	-	CASSPGGNQETQYF
TRBV6-4	-	-	CASSDSIKVAEAFF
TRBV5-1	-	-	CASSLEGRPLHF
TRBV5-4	-	-	CASSLEAGLNQPQHF
TRBV10-3	-	-	CAISDPYEQYF
TRBV4-1	few	-	CASSQEGHMYF
TRBV5-1	-	TRBD1	CASSLSGTENNSPLHF
TRBV29-1	few	TRBD2	CSVGSGGSSYNEQFF
TRBV30	few	-	CAWSVLGLLSSEQYF
TRBV6-5	-	-	CASSPRGEYTEAFF
TRBV27	few	-	CASSPREFYNEQFF
TRBV6-5	-	-	CASKERVGTDTQYF
TRBV9	-	-	CASSVTMNTEAFF
TRBV2	-	TRBD1	CASSPGQALNYGYTF
TRBV5-4	few	TRBD2	CASSNRLAGSTDTQYF
TRBV6-1	few	-	CASRTMAGVDYGYTF
TRBV10-3	-	TRBD1	CAIGGDRGSGANVLTF
TRBV2	-	TRBD1	CASSGTGSLNTEAFF
TRBV27	-	-	CASSLRREGYYGYTF
TRBV28	few	TRBD2	CASNPARGGGSSYEQYF
TRBV7-2	-	-	CASSLVPRDNEQFF
TRBV7-2	few	TRBD2	CASSPYSSLAGEQETQYF
TRBV7-2	few	TRBD2	CASSKKAGTYNEQFF
TRBV7-2	few	-	CASSLGGLAEKLFF
TRBV29-1	few	-	CSAVDGTYEQYF
TRBV7-9	few	-	CASSLAAVGGPDTQYF
TRBV5-1	-	-	CASSLEVWQEHYEQYF
TRBV4-1	few	-	CASSQASSATNEKLFF
TRBV28	-	TRBD2	CATLAGGSGYEQFF
TRBV9	-	-	CASSSGTRYNEQFF
TRBV18	few	-	CASSSRQEHEQYF
TRBV5-1	few	-	CASSSALESGTDTQYF
TRBV7-4	few	-	CASTSLPHLFRGYTF
TRBV18	-	-	CASSPQGLDQPQHF
TRBV30	few	-	CAWTPLGEVGYTF
TRBV10-3	few	-	CAISPGTNTGELFF
TRBV15	-	-	CATSRTGLGYTF
TRBV10-3	-	-	CAISEGGGLSYNEQFF
TRBV5-1	-	-	CASSITGSDTQYF
TRBV5-1	once	-	CASSLAVPNTEAFF
TRBV4-1	-	-	CASSQEEGVTGELFF
TRBV2	-	-	CASSRDRPVNSPLHF
TRBV29-1	-	-	CSDGTRGPEAFF